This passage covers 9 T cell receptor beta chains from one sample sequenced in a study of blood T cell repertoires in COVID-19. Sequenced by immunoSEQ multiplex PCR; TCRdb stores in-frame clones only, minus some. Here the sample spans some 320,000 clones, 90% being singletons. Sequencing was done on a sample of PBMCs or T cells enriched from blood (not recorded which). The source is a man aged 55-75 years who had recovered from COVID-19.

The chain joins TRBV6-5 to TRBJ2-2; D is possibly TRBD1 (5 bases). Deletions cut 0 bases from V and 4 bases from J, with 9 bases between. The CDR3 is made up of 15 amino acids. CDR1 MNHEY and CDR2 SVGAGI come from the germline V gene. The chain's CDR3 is CASSYSQGVTGELFF. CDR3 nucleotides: TGTGCCAGCAGTTACTCCCAGGGCGTCACCGGGGAGCTGTTTTTT.

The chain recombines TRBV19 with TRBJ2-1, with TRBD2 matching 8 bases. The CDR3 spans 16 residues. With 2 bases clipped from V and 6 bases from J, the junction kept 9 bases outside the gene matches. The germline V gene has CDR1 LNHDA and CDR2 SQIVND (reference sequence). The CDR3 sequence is CASSIKRDGRANEQFF. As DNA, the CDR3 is TGTGCCAGTAGTATAAAGAGGGACGGGAGGGCCAATGAGCAGTTCTTC.

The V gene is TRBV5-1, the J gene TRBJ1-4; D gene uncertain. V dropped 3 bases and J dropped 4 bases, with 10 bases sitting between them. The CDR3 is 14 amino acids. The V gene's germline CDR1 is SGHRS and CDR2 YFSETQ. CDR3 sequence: CASSWQEDNEKLFF. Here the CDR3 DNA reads TGCGCCAGCAGCTGGCAGGAGGATAATGAAAAACTGTTTTTT.

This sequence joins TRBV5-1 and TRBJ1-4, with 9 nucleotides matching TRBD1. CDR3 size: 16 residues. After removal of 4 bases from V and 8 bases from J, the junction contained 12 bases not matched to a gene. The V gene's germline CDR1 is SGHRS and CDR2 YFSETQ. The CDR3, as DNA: TGCGCCAGCAGCCCACAGGGACAGGGACGGATGGAAAAACTGTTTTTT. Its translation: CASSPQGQGRMEKLFF.

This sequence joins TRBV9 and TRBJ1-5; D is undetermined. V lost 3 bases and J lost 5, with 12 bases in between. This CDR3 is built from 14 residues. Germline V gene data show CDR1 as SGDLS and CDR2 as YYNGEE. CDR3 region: CASSETAADQPQHF. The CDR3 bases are TGTGCCAGCAGCGAGACCGCGGCAGATCAGCCCCAGCATTTT.

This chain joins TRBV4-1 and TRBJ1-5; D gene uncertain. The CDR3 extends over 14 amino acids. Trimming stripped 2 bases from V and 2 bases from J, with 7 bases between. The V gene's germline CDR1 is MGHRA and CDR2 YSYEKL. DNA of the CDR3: TGCGCCAGCAGCCAAATCGAGGGCAATCAGCCCCAGCATTTT. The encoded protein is CASSQIEGNQPQHF.

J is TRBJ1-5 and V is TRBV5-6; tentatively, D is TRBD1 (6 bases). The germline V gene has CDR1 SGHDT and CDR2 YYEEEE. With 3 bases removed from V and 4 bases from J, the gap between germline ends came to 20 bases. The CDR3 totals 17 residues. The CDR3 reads CASSSLGRGAENQPQHF. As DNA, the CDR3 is TGTGCCAGCAGCTCATTGGGGCGGGGGGCGGAGAATCAGCCCCAGCATTTT.

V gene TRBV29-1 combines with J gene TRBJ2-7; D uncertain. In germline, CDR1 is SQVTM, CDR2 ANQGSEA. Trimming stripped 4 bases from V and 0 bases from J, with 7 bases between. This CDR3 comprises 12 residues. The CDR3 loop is CSVGRASYEQYF. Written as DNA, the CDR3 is TGCAGCGTTGGTAGAGCCTCCTACGAGCAGTACTTC.

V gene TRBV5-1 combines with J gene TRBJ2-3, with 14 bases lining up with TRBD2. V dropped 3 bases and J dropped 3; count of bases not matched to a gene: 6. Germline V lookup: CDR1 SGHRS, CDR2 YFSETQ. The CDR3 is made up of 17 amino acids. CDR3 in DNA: TGCGCCAGCAGCTACGGGACTAGCGGGAGAGGGACAGATACGCAGTATTTT. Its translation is CASSYGTSGRGTDTQYF.